This T cell receptor beta chain comes out of a study of type 1 regulatory T cells. The germline V gene has CDR1 KGHDR and CDR2 SFDVKD. V dropped 2 bases and J dropped 5 bases, with 11 bases sitting between them. CDR3 length: 14 residues. In TCRdb, the reads were re-called with MiXCR into one record per CDR3 protein. The table includes about 100,000 distinct CDR3 sequences, 30% to 35% detected once. The sample was CD4+ T cells, either the whole sample or a sorted fraction (not recorded which). The rearrangement uses TRBV24-1 and TRBJ2-5; D is unclear. This TCR was recovered from a human donor in good health. This chain's CDR3 is CATSDSGWKETQYF. DNA for the CDR3: TGTGCCACCAGTGATTCTGGTTGGAAGGAGACCCAGTACTTC.